This T cell receptor (beta chain) was sequenced in a study of shared clonotypes between healthy human individuals. Only one count was recorded for this clone. This CDR3 is built from 15 residues. Unmatched junction bases numbered 4, after V lost 1 base and J lost 2 bases. Germline loops: CDR1 SEHNR, CDR2 FQNEAQ (reference sequence). At a deep level, the assay was run. Sequencing was performed with immunoSEQ multiplex PCR; in TCRdb, only in-frame clones are kept and a portion is missing. The sample comprises some 500,000 clones, roughly 95% of which are singletons, and 0.06% rests with the top ten. Sequencing was done on a sample of naive CD4+ T cells sorted from blood. The subset: CD45RA+ positively selected. J is TRBJ2-7 and V is TRBV7-9, with 8 bases that match TRBD1. This clonotype was sampled from a woman under 40 in good health. The CDR3 here is CASSLDRTGTYEQYF. CDR3 in DNA: TGTGCCAGCAGCTTAGACAGGACAGGGACCTACGAGCAGTACTTC.